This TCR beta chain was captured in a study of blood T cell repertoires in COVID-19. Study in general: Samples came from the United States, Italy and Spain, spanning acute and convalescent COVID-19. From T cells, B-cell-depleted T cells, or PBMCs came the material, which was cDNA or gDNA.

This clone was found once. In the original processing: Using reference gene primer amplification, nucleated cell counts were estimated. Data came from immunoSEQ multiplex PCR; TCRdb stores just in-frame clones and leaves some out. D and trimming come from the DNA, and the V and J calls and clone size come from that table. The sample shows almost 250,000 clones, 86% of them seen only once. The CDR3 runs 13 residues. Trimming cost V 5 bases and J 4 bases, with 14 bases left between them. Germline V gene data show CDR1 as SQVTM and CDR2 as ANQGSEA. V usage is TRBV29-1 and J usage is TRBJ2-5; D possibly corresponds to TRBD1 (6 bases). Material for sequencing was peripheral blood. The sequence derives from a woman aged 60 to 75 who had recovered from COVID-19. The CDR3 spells CSVYRVLGETQYF. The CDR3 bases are TGCAGCGTTTACAGGGTTCTGGGAGAGACCCAGTACTTC.